This T cell receptor beta chain was retrieved from a study of T-cell reconstitution after alpha-beta-depleted transplantation in children (dated by TCRdb to 2016 to 2017). Broadly, across the study: Using TCR repertoire profiling, the study followed T-cell immune reconstitution in a quantitative way in children after TCRalphabeta/CD19-depleted allogeneic hematopoietic cell transplantation.

The CDR3 spans 14 residues, from the cysteine through the phenylalanine. The only DNA kept is the CDR3, 42 bases in frame from the first base. Trimming at the junction amounts to 2 bases on V and 6 bases on J, and the germline ends lie 13 bases apart. CDR1 and CDR2 are read off the germline V gene as SGHRS and YFSETQ. Of note for this clonotype: It lacks a known antigen. Qualities for individual bases were not recorded, and no much larger clone is one base off.

Libraries were prepared through PCR. Sequencing was performed on an Illumina HiSeq 2500. TCR libraries were prepared with molecular barcoding, using unique molecular identifiers to normalize TCRbeta repertoire quantification. TCRdb reprocessed the public reads (quality trimming at Q25 with fastp, clone calling with MiXCR) and kept in-frame beta chains. Duplicate CDR3 protein sequences are folded into a single record with the most common DNA and genes. The sample profile shows just under 550,000 distinct CDR3 sequences; around 18% of them were found once. Less than 4% of the sample rests with the top ten.

The V gene is TRBV5-1 and the J gene is TRBJ2-3; TRBD1 is perhaps the D gene, given 6 matching bases. The input for sequencing was PBMCs from the stem cell graft donor, taken from the stem cell graft. The receptor was derived from a human donor who donated a stem cell graft to a child with acute lymphoblastic leukemia. The nucleotide sequence is TGCGCCAGCAGCTTAGGGGGTAATTGGGATACGCAGTATTTT. Translation gives CASSLGGNWDTQYF.